A single TCR beta chain is shown here with its context. What it binds is unknown. A junction boundary mismatches the germline segment, possibly from a read error. Vbeta (60) and Jbeta (13) primers were used in the PCR. The table came from immunoSEQ multiplex PCR; TCRdb's copy has only in-frame clones and leaves some out. The data hold 150,000 to 200,000 clones, with 77% observed a single time. The data stem from a study of cytomegalovirus exposure and HLA in healthy donors. Broader study findings: Earlier analysis found most TCR beta V segments productive about 87% or about 30% of the time. Looking again later, the authors saw that most CMV-associated TCR beta chains seemed HLA-restricted.

The CDR3 spans 17 residues. Looked up from germline, CDR1 is MNHEY and CDR2 is SMNVEV (reference sequence). The specimen was PBMCs. The J gene is TRBJ2-4, the V gene TRBV27, with 12 bases fitting TRBD2. The sequence was collected from a woman aged 60-75 years in good health and CMV-seropositive. The CDR3 nucleotides read TGTGCCAGCAGTTCTCGGACTAGCGGGGTAGCCAAAAACAGTCAGTACTTC. Its translation: CASSSRTSGVAKNSQYF.